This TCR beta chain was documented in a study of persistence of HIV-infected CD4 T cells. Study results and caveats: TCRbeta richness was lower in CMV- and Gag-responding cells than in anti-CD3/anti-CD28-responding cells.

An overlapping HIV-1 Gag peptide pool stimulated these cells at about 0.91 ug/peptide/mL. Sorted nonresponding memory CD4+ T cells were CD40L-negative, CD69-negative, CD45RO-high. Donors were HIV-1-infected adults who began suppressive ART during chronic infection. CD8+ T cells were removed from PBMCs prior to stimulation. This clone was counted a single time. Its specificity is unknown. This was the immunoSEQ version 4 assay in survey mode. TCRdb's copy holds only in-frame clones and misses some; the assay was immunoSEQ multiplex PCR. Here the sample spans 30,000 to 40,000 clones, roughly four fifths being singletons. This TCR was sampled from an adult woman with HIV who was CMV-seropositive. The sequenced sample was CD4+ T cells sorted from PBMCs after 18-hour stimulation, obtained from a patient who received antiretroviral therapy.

The CDR3 region is CSAEGGSGNTIYF. The DNA of the CDR3 is TGCAGCGCCGAGGGGGGCTCTGGAAACACCATATATTTT. The chain has TRBV29-1 and TRBJ1-3; perhaps TRBD1 as D (6 bases). Germline loops: CDR1 SQVTM, CDR2 ANQGSEA. This CDR3 comprises 13 residues. V lost 7 bases to trimming and J lost 0 bases, with 10 bases between them. The full variable domain, in which reference TRBV29-1 and TRBJ1-3 provide the parts outside the CDR3, is SAVISQKPSRDICQRGTSLTIQCQVDSQVTMMFWYRQQPGQSLTLIATANQGSEATYESGFVIDKFPISRPNLTFSTLTVSNMSPEDSSIYLCSAEGGSGNTIYFGEGSWLTVV.